This T cell receptor (beta chain) was profiled in a study of tumor-infiltrating lymphocytes in primary liver carcinoma. On the study more broadly: Sequencing of the samples generated roughly 3.65 to 7.13 million productive TCRbeta reads, with similar yields across tissue types. Points from the study as a whole: Reduced overlap was seen in tumor-adjacent and tumor-blood pairs versus tumor region pairs.

TCR beta cDNA was made from around 520 ng total RNA with a constant-region primer. The TCR beta library was amplified through three nested multiplex PCR rounds in a modified ARM-PCR procedure. The two initial PCR rounds, roughly 10 cycles each, used TRBV1-TRBV30 forward and C-beta reverse primers. Using its own MiXCR run on the multiplex PCR reads, TCRdb lists one record per CDR3 protein. The sample consists of about 66,000 distinct CDR3 sequences, 71% of them appearing once. Regarding this clonotype: What it binds is not known. This may come from a read error, since a much larger clone is one base off.

Starting material for RNA and DNA co-extraction consisted of 20-30 mg of unsorted bulk tissue. CDR1 and CDR2 from the germline V gene are MGHRA and YSYEKL. The CDR3 has 14 amino acids. The TCR was taken from a man aged 35 to 55 with primary liver carcinoma and hepatitis B virus infection. The chain carries TRBV4-1 and TRBJ2-7; D remains unclear. The sequenced material came from liver tumor tissue from sampling region 4. Subset indicated: tumor region T4, right-lateral pole. CDR3 protein: CASSQETPVDEQCF. In nucleotides, the CDR3 is TGCGCCAGCAGCCAAGAGACCCCTGTTGACGAGCAGTGCTTC.